This T cell receptor beta chain was sequenced during a study of blood T cells in healthy people across ages. Many counts were recorded for this clonotype. Its antigen remains unknown. A J-beta primer mix and a sample-barcoded 5' primer were used in a second PCR of roughly 6 to 11 cycles. TCRdb called the 5' RACE reads again in MiXCR, with one record for every CDR3 protein. The sample shows 750,000 to 1,000,000 distinct CDR3 sequences, about 29% of them seen only once. Whole-study results and caveats: Changes seen in expanded clonotypes were possibly confounded by donor CMV status left unknown. Long-lived donors had more naive CD4+ cells and higher diversity than aged donors.

RNA extraction gave at least 5 micrograms of total RNA per sample. Trimming took 5 bases from V and 5 from J, leaving 9 bases between them. CDR3 length: 12 residues. Germline V CDR1 and CDR2: SEHNR, FQNEAQ (reference sequence). This sample also belongs to another study, concerning T cells of mothers and their children.

The TCR sequence derives from a woman in her thirties or forties in good health. The sequenced sample was blood. The chain uses TRBV7-9 and TRBJ1-2; tentative D call: TRBD1 (5 bases). The CDR3 loop is CASSIGTYGYTF. The CDR3 DNA sequence: TGTGCCAGCAGCATCGGGACTTATGGCTACACCTTC.